Below are 13 T cell receptor beta chains sequenced from a single sample in a study of blood T cell repertoires in COVID-19. TCRdb's table, derived via immunoSEQ multiplex PCR, lists solely in-frame clones and lacks some. The table shows nearly 200,000 clones, with around 92% occurring only once. The sample taken for sequencing was PBMCs or T cells enriched from blood (not recorded which). The receptors here all came from a woman in her late teens or twenties who had recovered from COVID-19.

This clone was counted between two and nine times. J is TRBJ2-2 and V is TRBV6-6; D ambiguous. The length of the CDR3 is 13 residues. CDR1 and CDR2 (germline): MNHNY, SVGAGI (reference sequence). Trimming removed 7 bases from V and 2 bases from J, with 8 bases in between. The CDR3 DNA reads TGTGCCAGCACAATTAGAAACACCGGGGAGCTGTTTTTT. It yields the protein CASTIRNTGELFF.

V and J are TRBV5-1 and TRBJ2-7; the match to TRBD1 covers 9 bases. CDR1 SGHRS and CDR2 YFSETQ come from the germline V gene. V lost 2 bases to trimming and J lost 7 bases; unmatched junction nucleotides: 10. The CDR3 is 15 residues long. The CDR3 spells CASSFEGQGPREQYF. The CDR3 nucleotides are TGCGCCAGCAGCTTTGAGGGACAGGGTCCTCGGGAGCAGTACTTC.

This sequence joins TRBV18 and TRBJ1-5; 10 bases line up with TRBD1. Germline V lookup: CDR1 KGHSH, CDR2 LQKENI. CDR3 length: 16 residues. After removal of 3 bases from V and 4 bases from J, the junction contained 6 bases not matched to a gene. For the CDR3, the DNA is TGTGCCAGCTCACCGGGACAGGGGCGTCGGAATCAGCCCCAGCATTTT. Translating it yields CASSPGQGRRNQPQHF.

This chain uses TRBV7-6 with TRBJ1-6; TRBD1 is a possible D gene (5 bases). The length of the CDR3 is 16 residues. CDR1 and CDR2 from the germline V gene are SGHVS and FNYEAQ. Trimming left V 0 bases short and J 9 bases short, with 15 bases between. CDR3 sequence (DNA): TGTGCCAGCAGCTTAGCGTTGGCAAGGGGAACTTCACCCCTCCACTTT. Protein product: CASSLALARGTSPLHF.

The rearrangement joins TRBV19 to TRBJ2-1; 14 nucleotides agree with TRBD2. Germline assignment: CDR1 LNHDA and CDR2 SQIVND (reference sequence). This CDR3 region has 16 residues. Trimming took 6 bases from V and 2 from J; bases not matched to a gene: 3. This chain's CDR3 is CASSRTSGGTYNEQFF. The DNA of the CDR3 is TGTGCCAGTAGCCGGACTAGCGGGGGGACCTACAATGAGCAGTTCTTC.

The chain is built from TRBV5-6 and TRBJ2-7; D is undetermined. There are 13 residues in the CDR3. Germline V gene lookup returns CDR1 SGHDT and CDR2 YYEEEE. Trimming took off 1 base at V and 3 bases at J, with 8 bases between the two ends. CDR3 sequence: CASSLSPGYEQYF. The CDR3 bases are TGTGCCAGCAGCTTGTCACCAGGCTACGAGCAGTACTTC.

This sequence joins TRBV9 and TRBJ1-1, with 7 bases aligning to TRBD1. Looked up from germline, CDR1 is SGDLS and CDR2 is YYNGEE. V was pared by 4 bases and J by 5 bases, with 11 bases of the junction left unmatched. This CDR3 is 15 amino acids long. In DNA form, the CDR3 reads TGTGCCAGCAGCCCGAACAGGGGCGTGAGTACTGAAGCTTTCTTT. Its protein product is CASSPNRGVSTEAFF.

The genes are TRBV4-1 and TRBJ2-5, with a possible D match to TRBD1 (6 bases). V was trimmed by 5 bases and J by 5 bases, leaving 15 bases between them. Germline lookup yields CDR1 MGHRA and CDR2 YSYEKL. The CDR3 has 14 amino acids. In DNA, the CDR3 is TGCGCCAGCAGCTCCGTCTACAGGGTTGAGACCCAGTACTTC. Protein product: CASSSVYRVETQYF.

The chain uses TRBV20-1 and TRBJ1-1; 11 bases are a match to TRBD1. Germline assignment: CDR1 DFQATT and CDR2 SNEGSKA (reference sequence). V shed 3 bases and J 8 bases; nucleotides not matched to a gene: 5. CDR3 length equals 13 residues. The CDR3: CSASGDRGREAFF. The CDR3 coding sequence is TGCAGTGCTAGTGGGGACAGGGGGAGGGAAGCTTTCTTT.

The gene calls are TRBV12-5 and TRBJ1-1, with D possibly matching TRBD1 (5 bases). Germline-derived CDR1 and CDR2 are LGHNT and FRNRAP. This CDR3 has 16 residues. The V gene lost 7 bases and the J gene lost 6 bases, with 24 bases spanning the gap. The CDR3, as DNA: TGTGCTAGTGCCATGGTCAGGGAAGATGTTGGGGCTGAAGCTTTCTTT. Encoded protein: CASAMVREDVGAEAFF.

The chain uses TRBV27 and TRBJ2-1; D may be TRBD1 (6 bases). V gave up 0 bases and J gave up 9 bases, with 6 bases separating them. The germline V gene has CDR1 MNHEY and CDR2 SMNVEV (reference sequence). The CDR3 contains 12 residues. The CDR3 DNA follows: TGTGCCAGCAGTTTATCAGGGGGTGAGCAGTTCTTC. Protein: CASSLSGGEQFF.

This clone was recorded a few times. The chain links TRBV11-3 to TRBJ2-1; 8 nucleotides match TRBD1. V was clipped by 5 bases and J by 1 base; unmatched bases: 10. Germline V gives CDR1 SGHNT, CDR2 YENEEA. The CDR3 has 17 residues. The CDR3, as DNA: TGTGCCAGCAGCAACTCGCAGGGGGCCGGATCCTACAATGAGCAGTTCTTC. Residues: CASSNSQGAGSYNEQFF.

This chain links TRBV2 with TRBJ2-7; 10 bases are shared with TRBD2. This CDR3 contains 16 residues. V lost 6 bases to trimming and J lost 1 base; unmatched junction nucleotides: 9. Looked up from germline, CDR1 is SNHLY and CDR2 is FYNNEI. The CDR3 protein is CASRGPGLAFSYEQYF. The CDR3 region has the DNA TGTGCCAGCAGGGGGCCGGGACTAGCGTTTTCCTACGAGCAGTACTTC.